One sample yielded the 19 T cell receptor beta chains listed below, sequenced in a study of cytomegalovirus exposure and HLA in healthy donors. The PCR had 60 Vbeta and 13 Jbeta primers. Sequencing was performed with immunoSEQ multiplex PCR; in TCRdb, only in-frame clones are kept and a portion is missing. The sample consists of around 180,000 clones, roughly 87% of them appearing once. Input material: PBMCs. All receptors come from a girl less than two years old in good health and CMV-seronegative.

The J gene is TRBJ2-3, the V gene TRBV4-1; TRBD2 is a possible D gene (5 bases). With 3 bases removed from V and 2 bases from J, the gap between germline ends came to 18 bases. Germline V gene data show CDR1 as MGHRA and CDR2 as YSYEKL. This CDR3 spans 17 amino acids. In DNA form, the CDR3 reads TGCGCCAGCAGCCACCCGGACTTTCCTTTATCCACAGATACGCAGTATTTT. Translating it yields CASSHPDFPLSTDTQYF.

The chain carries TRBV4-1 and TRBJ2-5, with 10 bases that match TRBD2. Trimming cost V 1 base and J 5 bases; bases outside gene matches: 1. The CDR3 loop spans 14 amino acids. Germline lookup yields CDR1 MGHRA and CDR2 YSYEKL. This chain's CDR3 is CASSQVGLAETQYF. CDR3 bases: TGCGCCAGCAGCCAAGTGGGACTAGCGGAGACCCAGTACTTC.

V usage is TRBV7-9 and J usage is TRBJ1-1; a possible D gene is TRBD1 (5 bases). The germline CDR1 and CDR2 sequences are SEHNR and FQNEAQ (reference sequence). With 3 bases removed from V and 1 base from J, the gap between germline ends came to 9 bases. CDR3 length: 14 amino acids. CDR3 DNA: TGTGCCAGCAGCTTCCCCGGGGGGAACACTGAAGCTTTCTTT. Translating it yields CASSFPGGNTEAFF.

V gene TRBV7-3 combines with J gene TRBJ2-4, with 10 bases fitting TRBD1. Germline V gene sequence: CDR1 SGHTA, CDR2 FQGTGA. This CDR3 contains 15 residues. V shed 4 bases, J shed 6 bases, and the junction held 6 bases outside the gene matches. In DNA, the CDR3 is TGTGCCAGCAGCTCCGGACAGGGGGAGGGAAACATTCAGTACTTC. It encodes CASSSGQGEGNIQYF.

V is TRBV5-1 and J is TRBJ2-2; tentative D call: TRBD2 (6 bases). Germline V gene lookup returns CDR1 SGHRS and CDR2 YFSETQ. CDR3 size: 14 residues. V was clipped by 4 bases and J by 0 bases, with 7 bases between them. In DNA, the CDR3 is TGCGCCAGCAGCCGGGGGTCGAACACCGGGGAGCTGTTTTTT. It encodes CASSRGSNTGELFF.

The chain joins TRBV29-1 to TRBJ2-3, with TRBD1 matching 7 bases. There are 13 residues in the CDR3. Germline V lookup: CDR1 SQVTM, CDR2 ANQGSEA. Germline trimming cut 7 bases from V and 2 bases from J; bases unmatched to any gene: 6. CDR3 protein: CSDTGANTDTQYF. In DNA, the CDR3 is TGCAGCGACACAGGGGCTAACACAGATACGCAGTATTTT.

The V call is TRBV25-1, the J call TRBJ1-4; the D gene is possibly TRBD1 (6 bases). The CDR3 runs to 12 residues. V dropped 2 bases and J dropped 8 bases, with 6 bases sitting between them. The germline CDR1 and CDR2 sequences are MGHDK and SYGVNS. The CDR3, as DNA: TGTGCCAGCAGTGAAAGGGGGGAAAAACTGTTTTTT. Protein product: CASSERGEKLFF.

The rearrangement uses TRBV29-1 and TRBJ2-3, with 9 bases identical to TRBD2. The germline V gene has CDR1 SQVTM and CDR2 ANQGSEA. The CDR3 covers 14 residues. V lost 4 bases, J lost 5 bases, and 7 bases stayed unmatched. CDR3 in amino acids: CSVGGLAHRDTQYF. The DNA of the CDR3 is TGCAGCGTTGGGGGACTAGCCCACAGAGATACGCAGTATTTT.

The chain combines TRBV12-5 with TRBJ1-2; TRBD1 might be the D (6 bases). Per the germline V gene, CDR1 is LGHNT and CDR2 is FRNRAP. With 1 base removed from V and 4 bases from J, the gap between germline ends came to 13 bases. This CDR3 has 15 amino acids. DNA of the CDR3: TGTGCTAGTGGTTTGGAAAAGGGGGGGCTCTATGGCTACACCTTC. Translating gives CASGLEKGGLYGYTF.

The rearrangement uses TRBV11-2 and TRBJ2-5, with D maybe TRBD1 (5 bases). Germline V gene sequence: CDR1 SGHAT, CDR2 FQNNGV. The CDR3 is 17 amino acids. Trimming stripped 1 base from V and 5 bases from J, with 20 bases between. DNA of the CDR3: TGTGCCAGCAGCTTAGGCCTTCGCGGACATTTCAGGGAGACCCAGTACTTC. It translates to CASSLGLRGHFRETQYF. Drawing the rest from reference TRBV11-2 and TRBJ2-5, the complete variable domain is EAGVAQSPRYKIIEKRQSVAFWCNPISGHATLYWYQQILGQGPKLLIQFQNNGVVDDSQLPKDRFSAERLKGVDSTLKIQPAKLEDSAVYLCASSLGLRGHFRETQYFGPGTRLLVL.

The chain uses TRBV27 and TRBJ2-5; D possibly corresponds to TRBD1 (6 bases). The closer fit of TRBJ2-7 to the DNA end suggests the J call may be wrong. This CDR3 region has 16 residues. The V gene's germline CDR1 is MNHEY and CDR2 SMNVEV (reference sequence). The CDR3 coding sequence is TGTGCCAGCAGTTCCCCGGGACACACAGCTTCCTACGAGCAGTACTTC. Encoded protein: CASSSPGHTASYEQYF.

The rearrangement joins TRBV4-1 to TRBJ1-2, with TRBD1 identical over 8 bases. Germline V gene sequence: CDR1 MGHRA, CDR2 YSYEKL. There are 16 residues in the CDR3. The ends lost 1 base at V and 4 bases at J; junction bases unmatched: 8. The CDR3 DNA reads as TGCGCCAGCAGCCAAGGGCCCGGACAGGGATTCTATGGCTACACCTTC. Translation: CASSQGPGQGFYGYTF.

The V call is TRBV5-1, the J call TRBJ2-3; TRBD2 aligns across 7 bases. The CDR3 has 14 residues. Germline loops: CDR1 SGHRS, CDR2 YFSETQ. J was trimmed by 0 bases and V by 8 bases; bases with no gene match: 6. Here the CDR3 reads CASAGLHSTDTQYF. The CDR3 DNA sequence: TGCGCCAGTGCGGGACTACATAGCACAGATACGCAGTATTTT.

The chain has TRBV5-8 and TRBJ2-5; 11 bases are a match to TRBD1. This CDR3 spans 16 amino acids. CDR1 and CDR2 from the germline V gene are SGHTS and YDEGEE. V lost 4 bases and J lost 3; bases outside the gene matches: 8. CDR3 sequence reads: CASSGKPGQGEETQYF. Written as DNA, the CDR3 is TGTGCCAGCAGCGGAAAACCGGGACAGGGGGAAGAGACCCAGTACTTC.

The CDR3 DNA sequence: TGTGCCAGTAGTATAAAGGGCCCACCTAGCGGGAGGCTGAGGCTCTACAATGAGCAGTTCTTC. It specifies CASSIKGPPSGRLRLYNEQFF. V gene TRBV19 combines with J gene TRBJ2-1, with 11 positions matching TRBD2. V gave up 2 bases and J gave up 3 bases; unmatched junction bases: 18. This CDR3 contains 21 residues. The germline gives CDR1 LNHDA, CDR2 SQIVND (reference sequence). The variable domain in full, completed from reference TRBV19 and TRBJ2-1, reads DGGITQSPKYLFRKEGQNVTLSCEQNLNHDAMYWYRQDPGQGLRLIYYSQIVNDFQKGDIAEGYSVSREKKESFPLTVTSAQKNPTAFYLCASSIKGPPSGRLRLYNEQFFGPGTRLTVL.

The V gene is TRBV6-5, the J gene TRBJ2-5; the match to TRBD1 covers 12 bases. CDR1 and CDR2 (germline): MNHEY, SVGAGI. J lost 5 bases, V lost 7 bases, and 8 bases had no gene match. This CDR3 spans 15 amino acids. This chain's CDR3 is CASNLGTGGRETQYF. In DNA form, the CDR3 reads TGTGCCAGCAACCTAGGGACAGGGGGCAGGGAGACCCAGTACTTC.

The chain couples TRBV21-1 to TRBJ1-5; TRBD1 is taken as the D call from the table, unchecked against the DNA. TRBV21-1 is noted as a pseudogene. The CDR3 runs 16 residues. The CDR3 protein is CASSVKGAEVNQPQHF. Here the CDR3 DNA reads TGTGCCAGCAGCGTGAAGGGGGCGGAGGTCAATCAGCCCCAGCATTTT.

This clone was seen just once. This chain joins TRBV2 and TRBJ1-4; TRBD1 agrees at 7 bases. Trimming cost V 4 bases and J 7 bases; bases outside gene matches: 9. Germline V lookup: CDR1 SNHLY, CDR2 FYNNEI. The CDR3 totals 15 residues. The CDR3 here is CASSGFDNRGEKLFF. The CDR3, as DNA: TGTGCCAGCAGTGGTTTTGATAACAGGGGTGAAAAACTGTTTTTT.

V is TRBV6-5 and J is TRBJ1-4; D is undetermined. Trimming removed 5 bases at V and 3 bases at J, with 13 bases between. Looked up from germline, CDR1 is MNHEY and CDR2 is SVGAGI. CDR3 size: 15 residues. CDR3 sequence: CASSPLGGSNEKLFF. The CDR3 DNA is TGTGCCAGCAGTCCTTTGGGAGGGTCTAATGAAAAACTGTTTTTT.